The 2 T cell receptor beta chains listed next were all sequenced from one sample in a study of cytomegalovirus exposure and HLA in healthy donors. The method was immunoSEQ multiplex PCR; TCRdb's version includes in-frame clones alone and lacks a portion of them. The table shows about 170,000 clones, with just under 90% occurring only once. The sample was PBMCs. The receptor source for this set is a man aged 18 to 29 in good health and CMV-seropositive.

The chain links TRBV9 to TRBJ2-5; 9 bases fit TRBD2. Trimming took 4 bases from V and 1 from J; bases not matched to a gene: 5. Germline V gene lookup returns CDR1 SGDLS and CDR2 YYNGEE. The CDR3 extends over 15 amino acids. As DNA, the CDR3 is TGTGCCAGCAGCTTGGGTAGCGGGGGCCAAGAGACCCAGTACTTC. It codes for CASSLGSGGQETQYF.

The rearrangement links TRBV7-9 to TRBJ2-4; 11 bases are shared with TRBD2. V was pared by 6 bases and J by 8 bases, with 6 bases of the junction left unmatched. The germline CDR1 and CDR2 sequences are SEHNR and FQNEAQ (reference sequence). The CDR3 totals 14 residues. The CDR3 nucleotides read TGTGCCAGCAGGACTAGCGGGAATCAGGACATTCAGTACTTC. This sequence encodes CASRTSGNQDIQYF.